This passage covers 13 T cell receptor beta chains from one sample sequenced in a study of shared clonotypes between healthy human individuals (dated by TCRdb to 2019 to 2021). The library was produced with the immunoSEQ multiplex PCR assay. Entries here come from immuneACCESS through TCRdb and include only in-frame sequences with V and J called. Some clones fail to appear in such tables; in the studies checked, an unresolved V gene covers under half of the shortfall, and the cause of the remainder is unknown. Present in this sample are approximately 2,000,000 clones, 85% to 95% of which were seen just once. Of the sample, 0.3% to 0.45% falls within the top ten clones. The sequencing input was naive CD4+ T cells from PBMCs. The cell subset or site label corresponds to: CD45RA+ positively selected. The receptors come from a man aged 18 to 29 in good health. Some clones in this sample may be carry-over from other donors' samples.

The genes are TRBV28 and TRBJ1-2; D remains unclear. The CDR3 length is 16 residues. CDR1 and CDR2 (germline): MDHEN, SYDVKM. Trimming left V 3 bases short and J 4 bases short, with 18 bases between. As DNA, the CDR3 is TGTGCCAGCAGTTTCCCCTTCGTAAGGCGAGCCTATGGCTACACCTTC. This sequence encodes CASSFPFVRRAYGYTF.

CDR3 protein: CASSLVPGQGADTQYF. The CDR3 DNA follows: TGTGCCAGCAGCTTAGTCCCGGGACAGGGGGCAGATACGCAGTATTTT. The chain has TRBV7-2 and TRBJ2-3; 11 nucleotides align to TRBD1. The CDR3 is made up of 16 amino acids. CDR1 and CDR2 from the germline V gene are SGHTA and FQGNSA. V lost 1 base, J lost 4 bases, and 4 bases stayed unmatched.

V and J are TRBV9 and TRBJ2-3; perhaps TRBD1 as D (6 bases). The V gene lost 3 bases and the J gene lost 3 bases, with 14 bases spanning the gap. This CDR3 is built from 15 residues. Germline loops: CDR1 SGDLS, CDR2 YYNGEE. The DNA of the CDR3 is TGTGCCAGCAGCGCCCATGACCAGGGGACAGATACGCAGTATTTT. Translated, it gives CASSAHDQGTDTQYF.

The chain employs TRBV5-6 and TRBJ2-7; D ambiguous. Germline values: CDR1 SGHDT, CDR2 YYEEEE. This CDR3 contains 13 residues. V lost 0 bases, J lost 2 bases, and 6 bases lay in between. CDR3 protein: CASSLATTYEQYF. The CDR3 DNA sequence: TGTGCCAGCAGCTTGGCCACTACCTACGAGCAGTACTTC.

V is TRBV6-1 and J is TRBJ1-1; TRBD1 matches 7 bases. The germline V gene encodes CDR1 MNHNS and CDR2 SASEGT. The CDR3 length is 15 residues. The V segment lost 6 bases and the J segment 1 base; nucleotides outside the gene matches: 8. The DNA for the CDR3 is TGTGCCAGCAGCTACCCGCGGACAGGGAACACTGAAGCTTTCTTT. Translating it yields CASSYPRTGNTEAFF.

The chain recombines TRBV10-3 with TRBJ2-7; a weak D match, TRBD2 (5 bases). V gave up 0 bases and J gave up 4 bases, with 13 bases separating them. Looked up from germline, CDR1 is ENHRY and CDR2 is SYGVKD. This CDR3 spans 15 amino acids. This CDR3 is CAISESRGLGYEQYF. CDR3 nucleotides: TGTGCCATCAGTGAGTCGAGAGGGCTGGGTTACGAGCAGTACTTC.

V and J are TRBV2 and TRBJ2-5; D may be TRBD1 or TRBD2 (6 bases each). Trimming cost V 6 bases and J 5 bases, with 16 bases left between them. The CDR3 spans 14 residues. CDR1 SNHLY and CDR2 FYNNEI come from the germline V gene. The CDR3 spells CASSPVGGGETQYF. Written as DNA, the CDR3 is TGTGCCAGCAGCCCCGTGGGGGGCGGGGAGACCCAGTACTTC.

The chain uses TRBV6-6 and TRBJ2-1; D is possibly TRBD1 or TRBD2 (6 bases each). Trimming stripped 3 bases from V and 2 bases from J, with 11 bases between. This CDR3 is 15 amino acids long. Germline V gene lookup returns CDR1 MNHNY and CDR2 SVGAGI (reference sequence). CDR3 amino acids: CASSYRRGTYNEQFF. The CDR3 nucleotides read TGTGCCAGCAGTTATAGGAGGGGGACCTACAATGAGCAGTTCTTC.

V gene TRBV5-5 combines with J gene TRBJ2-5; D uncertain. The CDR3 extends over 14 amino acids. CDR1 is SGHKS, CDR2 YYEKEE, per germline (reference sequence). Trimming removed 3 bases from V and 0 bases from J, with 9 bases in between. CDR3 in DNA: TGTGCCAGCAGCTCCGATTTGTACCAAGAGACCCAGTACTTC. Translating it yields CASSSDLYQETQYF.

The rearrangement links TRBV6-1 to TRBJ2-3; 9 bases are shared with TRBD1. V gave up 6 bases and J gave up 3 bases; unmatched junction bases: 7. The CDR3 is made up of 15 amino acids. Germline V CDR1 and CDR2: MNHNS, SASEGT. The CDR3 DNA is TGTGCCAGCAGACCCAATGGACAGGGGACAGATACGCAGTATTTT. Translated: CASRPNGQGTDTQYF.

This chain joins TRBV4-1 and TRBJ2-7; TRBD1 agrees at 8 bases. J was trimmed by 2 bases and V by 3 bases; bases with no gene match: 9. The CDR3 totals 16 residues. CDR1 and CDR2 from the germline V gene are MGHRA and YSYEKL. The CDR3: CASSHRLDRVPYEQYF. For the CDR3, the DNA is TGCGCCAGCAGCCATCGACTGGACAGGGTTCCCTACGAGCAGTACTTC.

The rearrangement links TRBV5-6 to TRBJ2-2; no clear D. Germline values: CDR1 SGHDT, CDR2 YYEEEE. CDR3 length: 14 residues. Trimming removed 0 bases at V and 7 bases at J, with 10 bases between. The CDR3 DNA reads as TGTGCCAGCAGCTTGGACACATTCTACGGGGAGCTGTTTTTT. It is translated as CASSLDTFYGELFF.

Details on this clone: Other DNA sequences from this sample encode an identical CDR3 as well. The chain uses TRBV9 and TRBJ2-3; D gene ambiguous. V dropped 0 bases and J dropped 4 bases, with 9 bases sitting between them. The CDR3 consists of 14 residues. Germline CDR1 is SGDLS and CDR2 is YYNGEE. The CDR3 reads CASSVDRGADTQYF. CDR3 DNA: TGTGCCAGCAGCGTAGACCGAGGCGCAGATACGCAGTATTTT.